This TCR beta chain was captured in a study of blood T cell repertoires in COVID-19. Turning to the study itself: Spain, Italy and the United States supplied samples that represented acute and convalescent COVID-19. From T cells, B-cell-depleted T cells, or PBMCs came the material, which was cDNA or gDNA.

As handled by the study authors: From reference gene primer amplification, estimates of nucleated cell counts were derived. Generated by immunoSEQ multiplex PCR, the TCRdb table keeps only in-frame clones and is missing some. V, J and clone size are those of that table, while D and trimming were read from the DNA. In the table there are 400,000 to 500,000 clones, roughly 88% of which are singletons. CDR3 length: 16 residues. Germline V gives CDR1 MGHRA, CDR2 YSYEKL. After removal of 4 bases from V and 4 bases from J, the junction contained 11 bases not matched to a gene. The sequencing sample was made of peripheral blood. V is TRBV4-1 and J is TRBJ2-5; the match to TRBD2 covers 8 bases. The clonotype comes from a woman aged 25-40 years with active or convalescent COVID-19. The CDR3 region is CASSREPRGGAETQYF. The CDR3 region has the DNA TGCGCCAGCAGCCGCGAACCTCGGGGGGGCGCAGAGACCCAGTACTTC.